This is a list of T cell receptor beta chains from one sample in a study of neurological immune-mediated disorders. TCRdb itself ran the 5' RACE reads through MiXCR, one entry per CDR3 protein. The sample records 67,000 or so distinct CDR3 sequences, roughly an eighth being singletons. The sequencing input was PBMCs. These receptors originate from a female donor with HTLV-1-associated myelopathy (HAM/TSP). The CDR3 runs from the conserved cysteine through the conserved F or W. D genes are given only for firm matches. Some rows mark clone size as missing; the rest say once, few, many or name a class of expanded clone.

j_call v_call d_call clone_size cdr3_aa cdr3_nt
TRBJ1-3 TRBV12-3/TRBV12-4 - many CASISGAGNTIYF TGTGCCAGCATTTCGGGAGCTGGAAACACCATATATTTT
TRBJ2-7 TRBV7-2 - many CASSLAWRGYEQYF TGTGCCAGCAGCTTAGCGTGGCGGGGCTACGAGCAGTACTTC
TRBJ2-3 TRBV10-1 TRBD2 - CASSAGTSGGASTDTQYF TGCGCCAGCAGCGCCGGGACTAGCGGGGGGGCTAGCACAGATACGCAGTATTTT
TRBJ2-3 TRBV18 - - CASSPAADTQYF TGTGCCAGCTCACCTGCAGCAGATACGCAGTATTTT
TRBJ2-3 TRBV20-1 TRBD2 many CSARDFKSGVTQYF TGCAGTGCTAGAGATTTTAAAAGCGGGGTAACGCAGTATTTT
TRBJ2-7 TRBV6-6 TRBD2 many CASKRGATYEQYF TGTGCCAGCAAGCGGGGGGCTACCTACGAGCAGTACTTC
TRBJ2-7 TRBV5-1 TRBD1 many CASSPGTASSYEQYF TGCGCCAGCAGCCCGGGGACAGCTAGCTCCTACGAGCAGTACTTC
TRBJ2-1 TRBV4-1 - many CASSLGRGSGAQFF TGCGCCAGCAGCCTAGGTCGAGGCTCGGGAGCCCAGTTCTTC
TRBJ2-2 TRBV10-3 - many CAISESGQGRRTGELFF TGTGCCATCAGTGAGTCTGGGCAGGGCCGACGCACCGGGGAGCTGTTTTTT
TRBJ1-5 TRBV27 - few CASGRERQPQHF TGTGCCAGCGGGAGGGAAAGGCAGCCCCAGCATTTT
TRBJ2-7 TRBV7-2 TRBD2 many CASGPLAGPYEQYF TGTGCCAGCGGCCCCCTAGCGGGTCCCTACGAGCAGTACTTC
TRBJ2-3 TRBV11-2 - - CASSLGTTRSDTQYF TGTGCCAGCAGCTTAGGGACGACCCGTTCAGATACGCAGTATTTT
TRBJ2-3 TRBV29-1 - - CSVGDTDTQYF TGCAGCGTGGGGGATACAGATACGCAGTATTTT
TRBJ2-7 TRBV28 TRBD2 many CASSSAGGGVEQYF TGTGCCAGCAGTTCCGCCGGCGGGGGGGTTGAGCAGTACTTC
TRBJ1-4 TRBV9 - many CASSVGTLNEKLFF TGTGCCAGCAGCGTAGGGACCTTGAATGAAAAACTGTTTTTT
TRBJ2-3 TRBV5-1 TRBD1 - CASSLSGQGGSDTQYF TGCGCCAGCAGCTTGTCAGGACAGGGTGGCTCAGATACGCAGTATTTT